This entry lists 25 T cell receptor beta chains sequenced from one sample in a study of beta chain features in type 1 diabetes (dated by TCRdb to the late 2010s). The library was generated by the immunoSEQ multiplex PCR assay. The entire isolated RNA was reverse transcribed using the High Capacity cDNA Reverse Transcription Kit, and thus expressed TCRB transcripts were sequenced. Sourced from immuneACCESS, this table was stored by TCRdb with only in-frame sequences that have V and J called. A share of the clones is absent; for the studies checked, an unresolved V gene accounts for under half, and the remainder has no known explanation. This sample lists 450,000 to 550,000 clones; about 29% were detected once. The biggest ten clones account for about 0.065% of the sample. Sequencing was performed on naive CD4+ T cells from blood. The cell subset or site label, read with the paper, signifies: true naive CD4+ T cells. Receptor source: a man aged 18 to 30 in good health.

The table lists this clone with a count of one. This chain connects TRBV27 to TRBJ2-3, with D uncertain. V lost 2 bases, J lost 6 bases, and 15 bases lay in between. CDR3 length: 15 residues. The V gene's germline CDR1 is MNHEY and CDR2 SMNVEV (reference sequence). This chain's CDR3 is CASSLRSETGDTQYF. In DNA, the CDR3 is TGTGCCAGCAGTTTACGCAGCGAGACCGGCGATACGCAGTATTTT.

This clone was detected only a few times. The CDR3 coding sequence is TGCAGCGCCCACGGACGGATGAACACTGAAGCTTTCTTT. It is translated as CSAHGRMNTEAFF. The chain links TRBV29-1 to TRBJ1-1; D unclear. CDR1 is SQVTM and CDR2 is ANQGSEA in the germline V gene. The CDR3 covers 13 residues. Trimming removed 7 bases from V and 0 bases from J, with 12 bases in between.

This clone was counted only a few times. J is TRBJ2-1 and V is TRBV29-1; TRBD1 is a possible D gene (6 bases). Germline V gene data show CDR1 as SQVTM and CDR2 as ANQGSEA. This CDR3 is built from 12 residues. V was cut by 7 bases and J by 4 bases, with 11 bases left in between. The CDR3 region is CSGGGSYNEQFF. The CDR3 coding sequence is TGCAGCGGAGGGGGATCATACAATGAGCAGTTCTTC.

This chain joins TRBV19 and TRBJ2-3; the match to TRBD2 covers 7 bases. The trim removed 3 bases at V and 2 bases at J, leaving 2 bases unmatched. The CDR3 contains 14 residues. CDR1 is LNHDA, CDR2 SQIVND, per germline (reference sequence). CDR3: CASSISGVTDTQYF. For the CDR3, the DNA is TGTGCCAGTAGTATCAGCGGGGTCACAGATACGCAGTATTTT.

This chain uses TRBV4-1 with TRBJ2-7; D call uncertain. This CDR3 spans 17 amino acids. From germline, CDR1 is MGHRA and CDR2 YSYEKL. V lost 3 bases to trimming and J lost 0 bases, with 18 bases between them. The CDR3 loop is CASSQDQPWAGSYEQYF. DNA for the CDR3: TGCGCCAGCAGCCAGGACCAGCCCTGGGCAGGCTCCTACGAGCAGTACTTC.

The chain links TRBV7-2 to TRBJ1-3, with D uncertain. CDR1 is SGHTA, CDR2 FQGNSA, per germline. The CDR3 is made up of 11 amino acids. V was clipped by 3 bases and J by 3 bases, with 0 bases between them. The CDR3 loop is CASSFGNTIYF. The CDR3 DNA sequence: TGTGCCAGCAGCTTTGGAAACACCATATATTTT.

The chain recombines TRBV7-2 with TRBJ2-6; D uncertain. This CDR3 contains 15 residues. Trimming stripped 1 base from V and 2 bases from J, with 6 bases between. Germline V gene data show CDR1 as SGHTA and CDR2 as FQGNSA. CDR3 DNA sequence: TGTGCCAGCAGCTTAGTGGGAACTGGGGCCAACGTCCTGACTTTC. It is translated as CASSLVGTGANVLTF.

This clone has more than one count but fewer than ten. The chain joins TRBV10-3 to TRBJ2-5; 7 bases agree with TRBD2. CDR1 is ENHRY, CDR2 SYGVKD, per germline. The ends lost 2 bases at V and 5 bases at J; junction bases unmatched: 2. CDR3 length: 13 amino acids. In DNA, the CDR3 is TGTGCCATCAGTGAGAGGGGAGGGGAGACCCAGTACTTC. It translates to CAISERGGETQYF.

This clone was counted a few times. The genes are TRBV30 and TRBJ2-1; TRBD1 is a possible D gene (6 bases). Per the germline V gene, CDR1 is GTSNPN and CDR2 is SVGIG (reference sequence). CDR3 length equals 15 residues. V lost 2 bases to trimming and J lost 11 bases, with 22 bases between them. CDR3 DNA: TGTGCCTGGAGTTATTTGGGGCCAAAGGGGGTAAAGCAGTTCTTC. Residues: CAWSYLGPKGVKQFF.

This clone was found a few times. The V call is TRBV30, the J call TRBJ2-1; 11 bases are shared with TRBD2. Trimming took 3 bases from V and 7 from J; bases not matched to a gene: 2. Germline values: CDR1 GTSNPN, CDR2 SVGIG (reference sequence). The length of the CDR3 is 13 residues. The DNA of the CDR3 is TGTGCCTGGAGGGGACTAGCGGAGAATGAGCAGTTCTTC. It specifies CAWRGLAENEQFF.

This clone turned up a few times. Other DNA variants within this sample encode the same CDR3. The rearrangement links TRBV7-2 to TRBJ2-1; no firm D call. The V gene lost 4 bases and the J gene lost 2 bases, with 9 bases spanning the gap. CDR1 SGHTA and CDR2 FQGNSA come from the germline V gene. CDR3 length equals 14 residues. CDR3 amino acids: CASSSQGPYNEQFF. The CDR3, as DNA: TGTGCCAGCAGCTCCCAAGGCCCCTACAATGAGCAGTTCTTC.

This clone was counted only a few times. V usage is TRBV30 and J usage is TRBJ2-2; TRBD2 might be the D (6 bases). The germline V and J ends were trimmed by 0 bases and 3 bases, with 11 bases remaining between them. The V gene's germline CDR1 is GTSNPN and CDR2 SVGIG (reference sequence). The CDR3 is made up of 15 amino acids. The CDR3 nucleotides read TGTGCCTGGAGTGTATCTGGGGGGTACACCGGGGAGCTGTTTTTT. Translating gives CAWSVSGGYTGELFF.

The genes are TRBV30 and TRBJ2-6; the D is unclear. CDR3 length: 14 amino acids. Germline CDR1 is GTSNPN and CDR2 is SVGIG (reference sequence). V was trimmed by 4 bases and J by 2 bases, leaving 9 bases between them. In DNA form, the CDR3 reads TGTGCCTGGACCCCAGGCGCTGGGGCCAACGTCCTGACTTTC. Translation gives CAWTPGAGANVLTF.

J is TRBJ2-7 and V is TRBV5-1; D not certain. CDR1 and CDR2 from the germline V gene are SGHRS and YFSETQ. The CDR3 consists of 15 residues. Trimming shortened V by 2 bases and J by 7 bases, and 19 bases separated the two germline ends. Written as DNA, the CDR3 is TGCGCCAGCAGCTTCTCGGGCTATGCCGAGTCGGAGCAGTACTTC. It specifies CASSFSGYAESEQYF.

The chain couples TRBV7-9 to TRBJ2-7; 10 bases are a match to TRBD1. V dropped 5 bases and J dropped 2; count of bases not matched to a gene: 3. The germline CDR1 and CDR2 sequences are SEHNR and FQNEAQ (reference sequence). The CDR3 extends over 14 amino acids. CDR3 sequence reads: CASSPGQGPYEQYF. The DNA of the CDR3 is TGTGCCAGCAGCCCGGGACAGGGGCCCTACGAGCAGTACTTC.

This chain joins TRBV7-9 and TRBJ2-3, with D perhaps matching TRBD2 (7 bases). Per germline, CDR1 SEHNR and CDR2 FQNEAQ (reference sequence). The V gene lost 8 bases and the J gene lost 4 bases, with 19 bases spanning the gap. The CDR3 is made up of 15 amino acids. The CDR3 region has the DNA TGTGCCAGCGCCCGGGAAAGGGGGGGCGCAGATACGCAGTATTTT. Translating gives CASARERGGADTQYF.

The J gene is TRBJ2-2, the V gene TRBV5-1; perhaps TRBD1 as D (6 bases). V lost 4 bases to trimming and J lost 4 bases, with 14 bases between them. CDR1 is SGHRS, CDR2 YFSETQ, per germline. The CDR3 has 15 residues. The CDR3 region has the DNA TGCGCCAGCAGCCCCTTTGGGGGCGGCACCGGGGAGCTGTTTTTT. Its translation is CASSPFGGGTGELFF.

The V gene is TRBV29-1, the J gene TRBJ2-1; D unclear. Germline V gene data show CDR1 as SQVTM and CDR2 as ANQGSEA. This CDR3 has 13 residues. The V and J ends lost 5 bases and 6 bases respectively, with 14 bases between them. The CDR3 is CSVPVVGFNEQFF. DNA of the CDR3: TGCAGCGTTCCGGTAGTCGGGTTCAATGAGCAGTTCTTC.

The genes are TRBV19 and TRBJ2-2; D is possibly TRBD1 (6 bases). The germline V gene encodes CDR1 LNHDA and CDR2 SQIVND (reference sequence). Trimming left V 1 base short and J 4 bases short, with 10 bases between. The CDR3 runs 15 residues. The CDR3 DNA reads TGTGCCAGTAGTATAGCGCAGGGGCCCACCGGGGAGCTGTTTTTT. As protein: CASSIAQGPTGELFF.

The chain's CDR3 is CSVAGGAAEAFF. The DNA for the CDR3 is TGCAGCGTTGCAGGGGGCGCGGCTGAAGCTTTCTTT. The J gene is TRBJ1-1, the V gene TRBV29-1, with 8 positions matching TRBD1. Germline-derived CDR1 and CDR2 are SQVTM and ANQGSEA. The CDR3 runs 12 residues. With 4 bases clipped from V and 6 bases from J, the junction kept 4 bases outside the gene matches.

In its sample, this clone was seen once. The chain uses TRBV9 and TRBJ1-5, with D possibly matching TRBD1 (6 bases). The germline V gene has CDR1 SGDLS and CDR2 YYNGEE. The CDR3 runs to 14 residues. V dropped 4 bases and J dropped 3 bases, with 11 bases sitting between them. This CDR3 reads CASSRDNSNQPQHF. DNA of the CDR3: TGTGCCAGCAGCCGGGACAACTCCAATCAGCCCCAGCATTTT. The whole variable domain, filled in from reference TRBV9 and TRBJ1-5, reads DSGVTQTPKHLITATGQRVTLRCSPRSGDLSVYWYQQSLDQGLQFLIQYYNGEERAKGNILERFSAQQFPDLHSELNLSSLELGDSALYFCASSRDNSNQPQHFGDGTRLSIL.

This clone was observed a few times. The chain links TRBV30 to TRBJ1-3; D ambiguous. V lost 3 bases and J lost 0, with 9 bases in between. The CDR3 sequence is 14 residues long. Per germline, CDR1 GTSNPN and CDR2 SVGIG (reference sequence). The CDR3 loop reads CAWRQEISGNTIYF. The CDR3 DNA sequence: TGTGCCTGGAGGCAGGAGATCTCTGGAAACACCATATATTTT. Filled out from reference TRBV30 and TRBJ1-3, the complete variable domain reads SQTIHQWPATLVQPVGSPLSLECTVEGTSNPNLYWYRQAAGRGLQLLFYSVGIGQISSEVPQNLSASRPQDRQFILSSKKLLLSDSGFYLCAWRQEISGNTIYFGEGSWLTVV.

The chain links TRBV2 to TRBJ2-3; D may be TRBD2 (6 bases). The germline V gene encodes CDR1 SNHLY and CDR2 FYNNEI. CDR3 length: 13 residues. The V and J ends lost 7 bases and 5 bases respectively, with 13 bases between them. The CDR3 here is CASTGGPGDTQYF. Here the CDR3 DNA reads TGTGCCAGCACCGGAGGGCCTGGAGATACGCAGTATTTT.

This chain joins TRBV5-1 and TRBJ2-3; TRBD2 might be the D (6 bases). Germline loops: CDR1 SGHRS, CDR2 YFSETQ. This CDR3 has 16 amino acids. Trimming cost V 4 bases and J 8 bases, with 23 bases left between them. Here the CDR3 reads CASSMGGRDLGGTQYF. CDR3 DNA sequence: TGCGCCAGCAGCATGGGAGGCCGGGACCTCGGGGGTACGCAGTATTTT.

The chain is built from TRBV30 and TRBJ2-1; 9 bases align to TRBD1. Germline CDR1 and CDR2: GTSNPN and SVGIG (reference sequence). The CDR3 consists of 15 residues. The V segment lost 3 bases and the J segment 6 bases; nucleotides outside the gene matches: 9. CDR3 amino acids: CAWSVPGQGLNEQFF. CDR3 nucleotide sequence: TGTGCCTGGAGCGTCCCGGGACAGGGCCTCAATGAGCAGTTCTTC.